This is a list of T cell receptor beta chains from one sample in a study of CD8 T cells in ankylosing spondylitis. In TCRdb, the 5' RACE reads were re-called with MiXCR into one record per CDR3 protein. The data contain 130,000 or so distinct CDR3 sequences, about 15% of them singletons. The sample consisted of blood, either unsorted or a sorted T cell fraction (not recorded which). The receptors derive from a male donor with ankylosing spondylitis. CDR3s include the opening cysteine and the closing phenylalanine or tryptophan. The D gene is left open where the match is weak. A clone size is listed for some rows: how often the clone was seen (once, few, many), or a class if it is expanded.

TRBV29-1,TRBD1,few,TRBJ2-7,TGCAGCGGACAGGGCGAATCCTACGAGCAGTACTTC,CSGQGESYEQYF
TRBV25-1,TRBD2,-,TRBJ2-7,TGTGCCAGCAGTGAATGGGGGGGTGGGGAGCAGTACTTC,CASSEWGGGEQYF
TRBV20-1,TRBD2,-,TRBJ2-1,TGCAGTGCTAGTTCCACGCCCGGGACTAGCGGGAGTCGAGATGAGCAGTTCTTC,CSASSTPGTSGSRDEQFF
TRBV28,-,-,TRBJ2-3,TGTGCCAGCAGTTTTTCAGGGACGAATAGCACAGATACGCAGTATTTT,CASSFSGTNSTDTQYF
TRBV4-2,-,-,TRBJ1-6,TGTGCCAGCAGCCAAGGGTTGGCAGCACGGTTTAATTCACCCCTCCACTTT,CASSQGLAARFNSPLHF
TRBV9,TRBD2,-,TRBJ2-2,TGTGCCAGCAGCGAAAGGGAACCGGGACTAGCGGCAAAGAACACCGGGGAGCTGTTTTTT,CASSEREPGLAAKNTGELFF
TRBV28,-,-,TRBJ2-7,TGTGCCAGCAGTTTCTACGGAAGCTACGAGCAGTACTTC,CASSFYGSYEQYF
TRBV4-1,-,many,TRBJ2-7,TGCGCCAGCAGCCAAGTGGGCGAGCAGTACTTC,CASSQVGEQYF
TRBV2,-,-,TRBJ2-7,TGTGCCAGCAGTGAAGCGGATGGAGGGGTAGGTTACGAGCAGTACTTC,CASSEADGGVGYEQYF
TRBV7-9,-,-,TRBJ1-1,TGTGCCAGCTCCTTAGGGCCCACTGAAGCTTTCTTT,CASSLGPTEAFF
TRBV7-7,-,few,TRBJ1-1,TGTGCTAGCAGCTTATGGTCCGGAGAGCACGCTGAAGCTTTCTTT,CASSLWSGEHAEAFF
TRBV5-5,-,-,TRBJ1-2,TGTGCCAGCAGCTCGCAGGCTGGCTACACCTTC,CASSSQAGYTF
TRBV3-1,-,-,TRBJ1-5,TGTGCCAGCAGCCAAGATTCGGGCGGGGGGCCGGTTCAGCCCCAGCATTTT,CASSQDSGGGPVQPQHF
TRBV9,-,-,TRBJ2-1,TGTGCCAGCAGCGTAGGAATAAGCTCCTACAATGAGCAGTTCTTC,CASSVGISSYNEQFF
TRBV12-3/TRBV12-4,TRBD2,few,TRBJ2-7,TGTGCCAGCAGTGCGGTAGCGGGTCTGAGCTCCTACGAGCAGTACTTC,CASSAVAGLSSYEQYF
TRBV9,-,-,TRBJ2-1,TGTGCCAGCAGCGTAGGATCAATGTGGGACAAGCTCACCTACAATGAGCAGTTCTTC,CASSVGSMWDKLTYNEQFF
TRBV5-1,-,many,TRBJ2-1,TGCGCCAGCAGCTTGAGTAGCAATGAGCAGTTCTTC,CASSLSSNEQFF
TRBV27,-,few,TRBJ2-7,TGTGCCAGCAGTTGGGCGGGGAGCTCCTACGAGCAGTACTTC,CASSWAGSSYEQYF
TRBV7-9,-,-,TRBJ2-7,TGTGCCAGCAGCTTATCGCTAGCTCCCTACGAGCAGTACTTC,CASSLSLAPYEQYF
TRBV6-1,TRBD2,few,TRBJ2-1,TGTGCCAGCAGGTCAATACTAGCGGGAGGGCTCGATGAGCAGTTCTTC,CASRSILAGGLDEQFF
TRBV27,-,few,TRBJ1-5,TGTGCCAGCAGTTTATCCGCCGGGGGCGGTCAGCCCCAGCATTTT,CASSLSAGGGQPQHF
TRBV6-1,-,-,TRBJ2-7,TGTGCCAGCAGCCAGGGGTCCTCCGAGCAGTACTTC,CASSQGSSEQYF